A single sample is the source of the 23 T cell receptor beta chains below, sequenced in a study of T cells after yellow fever vaccination. Using its own MiXCR run on the 5' RACE reads, TCRdb lists one record per CDR3 protein. The sample contains 450,000 to 600,000 distinct CDR3 sequences, roughly 14% of which appear only once. This sample comprised PBMCs, obtained on the day of the yellow fever booster vaccination. Receptors were obtained from a man aged 25-45 years who received the YFV17D yellow fever vaccine.

The gene calls are TRBV7-2 and TRBJ2-1; the match to TRBD1 covers 8 bases. Germline assignment: CDR1 SGHTA and CDR2 FQGNSA. This CDR3 has 16 residues. After removal of 4 bases from V and 3 bases from J, the junction contained 8 bases not matched to a gene. The CDR3 here is CASSSTGTGSYNEQFF. The DNA for the CDR3 is TGTGCCAGCAGCTCCACCGGGACAGGAAGCTACAATGAGCAGTTCTTC.

This clonotype was counted a few times. This chain joins TRBV5-5 and TRBJ2-1; 12 bases agree with TRBD2. Germline loops: CDR1 SGHKS, CDR2 YYEKEE (reference sequence). V dropped 4 bases and J dropped 2; count of bases not matched to a gene: 7. This CDR3 is 17 amino acids long. The CDR3 sequence: CASSLIWTSGTYNEQFF. The CDR3 nucleotides are TGTGCCAGCAGCCTTATATGGACTAGCGGGACCTACAATGAGCAGTTCTTC.

The chain combines TRBV20-1 with TRBJ1-2, with D unresolved. CDR3 length: 13 residues. The germline gives CDR1 DFQATT, CDR2 SNEGSKA (reference sequence). With 8 bases removed from V and 6 bases from J, the gap between germline ends came to 19 bases. CDR3 bases: TGCAGTAAAGTTGGTCCTCTTCAGGATGGCTACACCTTC. It specifies CSKVGPLQDGYTF.

This clonotype was observed a handful of times. The CDR3 DNA follows: TGCGCCAGCAGCCTGGCCCCCACAGGGACACAAGAGACCCAGTACTTC. It encodes CASSLAPTGTQETQYF. The gene calls are TRBV5-1 and TRBJ2-5; D might be TRBD1 (6 bases). The germline V gene encodes CDR1 SGHRS and CDR2 YFSETQ. The V gene lost 4 bases and the J gene lost 2 bases, with 18 bases spanning the gap. This CDR3 contains 16 residues.

V gene TRBV5-6 combines with J gene TRBJ2-1; possibly TRBD1 for D (6 bases). Trimming took off 4 bases at V and 2 bases at J, with 19 bases between the two ends. Germline assignment: CDR1 SGHDT and CDR2 YYEEEE. The CDR3 extends over 17 amino acids. This chain's CDR3 is CASSPRTVTQPYNEQFF. Written as DNA, the CDR3 is TGTGCCAGCAGCCCAAGGACAGTTACACAACCCTACAATGAGCAGTTCTTC.

The chain links TRBV3-1 to TRBJ2-7, with 9 bases identical to TRBD2. The J segment lost 5 bases and the V segment lost 4 bases, leaving 9 bases of the junction unmatched. The CDR3 extends over 15 amino acids. Germline V gene lookup returns CDR1 LGHDT and CDR2 YNNKEL (reference sequence). This CDR3 reads CASSPSGTSFHEQYF. For the CDR3, the DNA is TGTGCCAGCAGCCCATCCGGGACTAGCTTCCACGAGCAGTACTTC.

The chain uses TRBV20-1 and TRBJ1-1; D is perhaps TRBD1 (6 bases). V dropped 5 bases and J dropped 4 bases, with 17 bases sitting between them. This CDR3 has 14 amino acids. Germline-derived CDR1 and CDR2 are DFQATT and SNEGSKA (reference sequence). The chain's CDR3 is CSAHYRVSITEAFF. The CDR3 region has the DNA TGCAGTGCTCACTACAGGGTTTCTATCACTGAAGCTTTCTTT.

This clonotype was seen ten or more times. V gene TRBV18 combines with J gene TRBJ2-3, with D perhaps being TRBD1 or TRBD2 (5 bases each). V was clipped by 4 bases and J by 3 bases, with 11 bases between them. The CDR3 runs to 14 residues. Germline-derived CDR1 and CDR2 are KGHSH and LQKENI. The CDR3 loop is CASSRGAGTDTQYF. CDR3 bases: TGTGCCAGCTCACGAGGGGCTGGGACAGATACGCAGTATTTT.

The chain recombines TRBV6-1 with TRBJ2-7; 12 bases are shared with TRBD1. Germline V gene data show CDR1 as MNHNS and CDR2 as SASEGT. The CDR3 sequence is 16 residues long. Trimming cost V 2 bases and J 5 bases; bases outside gene matches: 7. CDR3 sequence (DNA): TGTGCCAGCAGTGAAAGGACCGGGACAGGGGGCAACGAGCAGTACTTC. Protein sequence: CASSERTGTGGNEQYF.

The rearrangement links TRBV11-2 to TRBJ2-3, with 15 bases fitting TRBD2. The J segment lost 4 bases and the V segment lost 5 bases, leaving 13 bases of the junction unmatched. Germline values: CDR1 SGHAT, CDR2 FQNNGV. This CDR3 region has 19 residues. The CDR3 region has the DNA TGTGCCAGCAGCACCACGAAAGGACTAGCGGGAGGGTTAGCAGATACGCAGTATTTT. It specifies CASSTTKGLAGGLADTQYF.

This clonotype was recorded at least ten times. As DNA, the CDR3 is TGTGCCAGCAGCAAGGAGCGGAACACTGAAGCTTTCTTT. This encodes CASSKERNTEAFF. This chain joins TRBV12-3 or TRBV12-4 and TRBJ1-1; D unclear. This CDR3 is built from 13 residues. V was shortened by 6 bases and J by 1 base, with 9 bases between the two germline ends.

A few counts support this clonotype. The chain is built from TRBV18 and TRBJ1-1; D gene ambiguous. CDR1 is KGHSH, CDR2 LQKENI, per germline. Trimming removed 2 bases at V and 0 bases at J, with 13 bases between. This CDR3 is 16 amino acids long. The CDR3 DNA follows: TGTGCCAGCTCACCAAATCTTCCGGATTTGAACACTGAAGCTTTCTTT. Protein sequence: CASSPNLPDLNTEAFF.

The sample holds a few counts of this clonotype. The chain recombines TRBV7-9 with TRBJ2-7, with TRBD2 as a possible D gene (5 bases). Germline V CDR1 and CDR2: SEHNR, FQNEAQ (reference sequence). The CDR3 sequence is 12 residues long. V was pared by 5 bases and J by 5 bases, with 10 bases between. The CDR3 loop is CASSVNGNEQYF. The CDR3 nucleotides read TGTGCCAGCAGCGTCAACGGGAACGAGCAGTACTTC.

This clonotype was seen ten or more times. The rearrangement uses TRBV18 and TRBJ2-5, with TRBD2 matching 7 bases. With V trimmed by 5 bases and J by 4 bases, 7 bases remained unmatched. The CDR3 is made up of 14 amino acids. Germline lookup yields CDR1 KGHSH and CDR2 LQKENI. The CDR3 reads CASSEGLVIETQYF. In nucleotides, the CDR3 is TGTGCCAGCTCAGAAGGACTAGTGATAGAGACCCAGTACTTC.

About this clonotype itself: Just one base apart from a much larger clone, this may be a read error. The V call is TRBV12-3 or TRBV12-4, the J call TRBJ2-7; D is perhaps TRBD2 (6 bases). This CDR3 is 12 amino acids long. The CDR3 DNA sequence: TGTGCCAGCAGCCTGACTAGAACCGAGCAGCACTTC. Its protein product is CASSLTRTEQHF.

The chain employs TRBV6-2 or TRBV6-3 and TRBJ2-3; tentative D call: TRBD2 (5 bases). Germline CDR1 reads MNHEY; CDR2 reads SVGEGT. This CDR3 spans 19 amino acids. V lost 0 bases and J 4 bases, leaving 23 bases between the germline ends. CDR3 DNA: TGTGCCAGCAGTTACTCTTCGTCTGGGGTTGGTACGGAGGCAGATACGCAGTATTTT. It codes for CASSYSSSGVGTEADTQYF.

The J gene is TRBJ1-4, the V gene TRBV27, with 7 nucleotides matching TRBD1. CDR1 is MNHEY, CDR2 SMNVEV, per germline (reference sequence). The CDR3 contains 14 residues. Trimming took 5 bases from V and 4 from J; bases not matched to a gene: 4. For the CDR3, the DNA is TGTGCCAGCAGTACAGGGGTTTATAATGAAAAACTGTTTTTT. It is translated as CASSTGVYNEKLFF.

A few counts support this clonotype. The chain employs TRBV19 and TRBJ2-2; TRBD2 matches at 13 bases. Germline assignment: CDR1 LNHDA and CDR2 SQIVND (reference sequence). CDR3 size: 14 residues. J was trimmed by 6 bases and V by 6 bases; bases with no gene match: 1. CDR3 loop: CASRLAGGPGELFF. CDR3 nucleotide sequence: TGTGCCAGTAGACTAGCGGGAGGGCCCGGGGAGCTGTTTTTT.

This clonotype was observed a handful of times. V is TRBV12-3 or TRBV12-4 and J is TRBJ2-2; 10 bases match TRBD1. With 6 bases clipped from V and 2 bases from J, the junction kept 6 bases outside the gene matches. The length of the CDR3 is 16 residues. In nucleotides, the CDR3 is TGTGCCAGCAGGGGGGGACAGGGGAGAAACACCGGGGAGCTGTTTTTT. Protein product: CASRGGQGRNTGELFF.

This clonotype was picked up a small number of times. The V and J genes are TRBV20-1 and TRBJ2-7; unclear D gene. Looked up from germline, CDR1 is DFQATT and CDR2 is SNEGSKA (reference sequence). This CDR3 spans 13 amino acids. The ends were cut back, 5 bases at V and 3 bases at J, with 14 bases in the middle. Here the CDR3 reads CSAPRLADYEQYF. In nucleotides, the CDR3 is TGCAGTGCTCCTCGACTGGCCGACTACGAGCAGTACTTC.

The V call is TRBV3-1, the J call TRBJ2-2; the D is unclear. CDR1 and CDR2 (germline): LGHDT, YNNKEL (reference sequence). V was trimmed by 2 bases and J by 9 bases, leaving 13 bases between them. The CDR3 has 14 amino acids. The CDR3 is CASSQYPVSRELFF. As DNA, the CDR3 is TGTGCCAGCAGCCAATACCCCGTATCGAGGGAGCTGTTTTTT.

There are many counts of this clonotype. V and J are TRBV20-1 and TRBJ2-1; 12 nucleotides align to TRBD2. Trimming at V came to 6 bases and at J to 9 bases, leaving 12 bases not matched to a gene. The CDR3 contains 15 residues. Per germline, CDR1 DFQATT and CDR2 SNEGSKA (reference sequence). The CDR3 region has the DNA TGCAGTGCGAACCCGCTAGCGGGAGGGTTTAGTGAGCAGTTCTTC. Encoded protein: CSANPLAGGFSEQFF.

This clonotype was seen more than once but under ten times. V usage is TRBV18 and J usage is TRBJ2-7; D could derive from TRBD1 or TRBD2 (5 bases each). In germline, CDR1 is KGHSH, CDR2 LQKENI. Deletions cut 6 bases from V and 6 bases from J, with 21 bases between. There are 15 residues in the CDR3. CDR3 in amino acids: CASSLMGQGVGEQYF. Written as DNA, the CDR3 is TGTGCCAGCTCCCTAATGGGGCAGGGAGTCGGCGAGCAGTACTTC. The entire variable domain, with the rest obtained from reference TRBV18 and TRBJ2-7, is as follows: NAGVMQNPRHLVRRRGQEARLRCSPMKGHSHVYWYRQLPEEGLKFMVYLQKENIIDESGMPKERFSAEFPKEGPSILRIQQVVRGDSAAYFCASSLMGQGVGEQYFGPGTRLTVT.